The clone carrying this T cell receptor (beta chain) has a single count. The data are from a study of blood T cell repertoires in COVID-19. Study-wide background: COVID-19 samples, acute and convalescent, were from the United States, Italy and Spain. The cDNA or gDNA used as material had been derived from T cells, B-cell-depleted T cells, or PBMCs.

This CDR3 contains 13 residues. CDR1 is MNHEY, CDR2 SVGAGI, per germline. Trimming took off 11 bases at V and 7 bases at J, with 18 bases between the two ends. In the source study's methods: Quantification of nucleated cells was approximated via reference gene primer amplification. Generated by immunoSEQ multiplex PCR, the TCRdb table keeps only in-frame clones and is missing some. The V and J calls and clone size are taken from that table; D and trimming were inferred from the DNA. This table holds roughly 200,000 clones, about four fifths found once. The origin of this receptor is a man between 60 and 70 years old with acute or convalescent COVID-19. The chain is built from TRBV6-5 and TRBJ1-5; D might be TRBD1 (5 bases). The specimen was peripheral blood. CDR3 in DNA: TGTGCCGAAGCGGAGGGGAGTTCCCAGCCCCAGCATTTT. Its protein product is CAEAEGSSQPQHF.